This TCR beta chain is from a study of response to subunit inactivated influenza vaccine. MiXCR was run by TCRdb on the RT-PCR reads, yielding one entry per CDR3 protein. The sample comprises some 540,000 distinct CDR3 sequences, under 30% of which are singletons, and 2.5% to 3.5% rests with the top ten. This clonotype was seen only a few times. These data also featured in a second study, about T cells expressing NK-cell markers. Turning to that study: As the method of synthesis, 5'RACE template switching with UMIs yielded TCR beta cDNA. It was sorted CD3+CD56-NKG2C+, CD3+CD56+NKG2C- and CD3+CD56+NKG2C+ T cells that provided the TCR beta repertoires. Restricting sorting to alpha-beta TCR T cells was achieved in several experiments by an anti-gamma-delta TCR antibody. Dominant NKG2C+ clonotypes in a handful of donors made up about 1.0-7.0% of CD8+ T cells. In several donors, these clonotypes also led the CD3+CD56-NKG2C+ fraction.

The sequencing here drew on CD4+ T cells sorted from PBMCs, taken 11 to 12 days after vaccination. The receptor's source is a man aged 45-65 years who received an inactivated influenza vaccine.

CDR3 bases: TGTGCCAGCACCCCTGGGAGGGGGGGAGATACGCAGTATTTT. Amino acids: CASTPGRGGDTQYF. The genes are TRBV12-3 or TRBV12-4 and TRBJ2-3; maybe TRBD2 (7 bases). Between the trimmed V and J ends, which lost 7 bases and 5 bases, there was a span of 16 bases. The CDR3 contains 14 residues.